Following are 2 T cell receptor beta chains from one sample sequenced in a study of beta chain features in type 1 diabetes. Regarding the study as a whole: People with Type 1 diabetes carried modestly yet significantly shorter TCRB CDR3s in all four CD4+ subsets.

TCRB transcripts that were expressed got sequenced, as all of the isolated RNA had been reverse transcribed. Repertoires were generated with immunoSEQ multiplex PCR, while TCRdb's copy carries only in-frame clones and drops some. This table has about 370,000 clones, 8.5% to 10% appearing once. Their cognate antigens are unknown. The specimen sequenced was central memory CD4+ T cells from blood. Every receptor here comes from a young man with type 1 diabetes.

As regards this clone: The same CDR3 can be traced to other DNA sequences in this sample. The chain links TRBV19 to TRBJ2-6; D is ambiguous. The germline V gene encodes CDR1 LNHDA and CDR2 SQIVND (reference sequence). The CDR3 is made up of 14 amino acids. The V gene lost 4 bases and the J gene lost 0 bases, with 4 bases spanning the gap. CDR3 nucleotide sequence: TGTGCCAGTAGTAGCGGCTCTGGGGCCAACGTCCTGACTTTC. It encodes CASSSGSGANVLTF.

CDR3 sequence (DNA): TGTGCCAGCCGGCGGGAGGCTGGGGCCAACGTCCTGACTTTC. Protein sequence: CASRREAGANVLTF. The chain couples TRBV2 to TRBJ2-6; 8 nucleotides align to TRBD2. V gave up 8 bases and J gave up 2 bases; unmatched junction bases: 2. Germline loops: CDR1 SNHLY, CDR2 FYNNEI. There are 14 residues in the CDR3.